The 9 T cell receptor beta chains below all came from one sample that was sequenced in a study of T-cell memory formation after mild COVID-19. TCRdb called the 5' RACE reads again in MiXCR, with one record for every CDR3 protein. The profile shows fewer than 200,000 distinct CDR3 sequences, 20% to 25% of them singletons. Specimen: PBMCs or a T cell subset sorted from them (not recorded which). The source of these receptors is an adult woman who had mild COVID-19 (a few samples of this study predate the infection). Cell type and time point are not known.

This clonotype was seen a few times. The chain recombines TRBV11-3 with TRBJ2-7, with a weak D call TRBD1 (5 bases). The V end lost 4 bases, the J end lost 1 base, and 5 bases lay between the germline ends. This CDR3 region has 12 residues. Germline CDR1 is SGHNT and CDR2 is YENEEA. Here the CDR3 DNA reads TGTGCCAGCAGCTACAGGTCCTACGAGCAGTACTTC. It specifies CASSYRSYEQYF.

This clonotype turned up a few times. The chain has TRBV7-6 and TRBJ1-5; D call uncertain. Germline V CDR1 and CDR2: SGHVS, FNYEAQ. The CDR3 sequence is 13 residues long. V lost 1 base, J lost 6 bases, and 7 bases lay in between. The CDR3: CASSLEFGQPQHF. The CDR3 coding sequence is TGTGCCAGCAGCTTAGAGTTTGGTCAGCCCCAGCATTTT. The variable domain in full, completed from reference TRBV7-6 and TRBJ1-5, reads GAGVSQSPRYKVTKRGQDVALRCDPISGHVSLYWYRQALGQGPEFLTYFNYEAQQDKSGLPNDRFSAERPEGSISTLTIQRTEQRDSAMYRCASSLEFGQPQHFGDGTRLSIL.

The chain couples TRBV15 to TRBJ2-3, with TRBD2 as a possible D gene (5 bases). The CDR3 runs 15 residues. CDR1 and CDR2 from the germline V gene are LNHNV and YYDKDF (reference sequence). With 2 bases removed from V and 1 base from J, the gap between germline ends came to 10 bases. The CDR3 is CATSRRAEGTDTQYF. For the CDR3, the DNA is TGTGCCACCAGCAGAAGAGCGGAGGGCACAGATACGCAGTATTTT.

This clonotype was recorded a few times. The chain joins TRBV6-5 to TRBJ1-1; 7 bases are shared with TRBD1. J lost 2 bases, V lost 1 base, and 25 bases had no gene match. In germline, CDR1 is MNHEY, CDR2 SVGAGI. The CDR3 extends over 22 amino acids. CDR3 nucleotides: TGTGCCAGCAGTTACTTATCTTACCCTCGTCTGCCGGGACAGAAAAGAAACACTGAAGCTTTCTTT. It specifies CASSYLSYPRLPGQKRNTEAFF.

The rearrangement joins TRBV3-1 to TRBJ2-1; tentatively, D is TRBD1 or TRBD2 (5 bases each). Germline CDR1 is LGHDT and CDR2 is YNNKEL (reference sequence). Trimming removed 0 bases at V and 0 bases at J, with 9 bases between. The CDR3 consists of 16 residues. The CDR3 sequence is CASSQDPGSSYNEQFF. In nucleotides, the CDR3 is TGTGCCAGCAGCCAAGATCCAGGGAGCTCCTACAATGAGCAGTTCTTC.

This chain links TRBV7-6 with TRBJ2-2; perhaps TRBD2 as D (5 bases). With 1 base removed from V and 7 bases from J, the gap between germline ends came to 10 bases. In germline, CDR1 is SGHVS, CDR2 FNYEAQ. The CDR3 is 14 residues long. CDR3: CASSLVEGSGELFF. For the CDR3, the DNA is TGTGCCAGCAGCTTAGTCGAGGGAAGCGGGGAGCTGTTTTTT. Combining the CDR3 with reference TRBV7-6 and TRBJ2-2 gives the whole variable domain GAGVSQSPRYKVTKRGQDVALRCDPISGHVSLYWYRQALGQGPEFLTYFNYEAQQDKSGLPNDRFSAERPEGSISTLTIQRTEQRDSAMYRCASSLVEGSGELFFGEGSRLTVL.

The table lists this clonotype with a few counts. The rearrangement links TRBV5-1 to TRBJ2-1, with D uncertain. This CDR3 comprises 15 residues. Between the trimmed V and J ends, which lost 6 bases and 0 bases, there was a span of 13 bases. Germline CDR1 reads SGHRS; CDR2 reads YFSETQ. The CDR3 reads CASNFRAGSYNEQFF. The CDR3 DNA is TGCGCCAGCAACTTCCGGGCCGGCTCCTACAATGAGCAGTTCTTC.

The chain recombines TRBV24-1 with TRBJ1-5, with TRBD1 as a possible D gene (5 bases). The CDR3 length is 15 residues. CDR1 KGHDR and CDR2 SFDVKD come from the germline V gene. The V gene lost 4 bases and the J gene lost 2 bases, with 11 bases spanning the gap. The CDR3 sequence is CATSDTVGGNQPQHF. DNA of the CDR3: TGTGCCACCAGTGACACTGTGGGGGGCAATCAGCCCCAGCATTTT.

The rearrangement links TRBV24-1 to TRBJ1-2; weak D call: TRBD1 (6 bases). CDR1 is KGHDR and CDR2 is SFDVKD in the germline V gene. Trimming cost V 11 bases and J 2 bases, with 11 bases left between them. The CDR3 runs to 12 residues. The CDR3 is CAKPTGNYGYTF. CDR3 bases: TGTGCCAAGCCAACAGGGAACTATGGCTACACCTTC.